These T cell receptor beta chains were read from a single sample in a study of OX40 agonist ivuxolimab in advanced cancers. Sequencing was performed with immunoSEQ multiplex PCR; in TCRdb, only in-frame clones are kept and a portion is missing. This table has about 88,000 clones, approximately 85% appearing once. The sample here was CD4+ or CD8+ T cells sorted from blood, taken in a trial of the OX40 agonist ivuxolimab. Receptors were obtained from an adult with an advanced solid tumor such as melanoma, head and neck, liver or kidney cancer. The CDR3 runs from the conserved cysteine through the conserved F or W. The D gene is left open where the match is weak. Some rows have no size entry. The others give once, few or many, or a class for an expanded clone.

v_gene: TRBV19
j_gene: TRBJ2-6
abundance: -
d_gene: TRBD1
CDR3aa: CASRKQGSGANVLTF
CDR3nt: TGTGCCAGTAGGAAACAGGGGTCTGGGGCCAACGTCCTGACTTTC

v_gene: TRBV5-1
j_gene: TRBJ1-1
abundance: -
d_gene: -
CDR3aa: CASSPRGGTGTEAFF
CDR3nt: TGCGCCAGCAGCCCAAGGGGGGGAACAGGCACTGAAGCTTTCTTT

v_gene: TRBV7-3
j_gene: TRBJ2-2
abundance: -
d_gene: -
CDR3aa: CASTRLGGANTGELFF
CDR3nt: TGTGCCAGCACCCGACTGGGCGGGGCGAACACCGGGGAGCTGTTTTTT

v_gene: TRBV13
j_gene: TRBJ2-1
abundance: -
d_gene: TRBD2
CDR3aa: CASSPREGVHNEQFF
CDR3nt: TGTGCCAGCAGTCCCCGGGAGGGGGTGCACAATGAGCAGTTCTTC

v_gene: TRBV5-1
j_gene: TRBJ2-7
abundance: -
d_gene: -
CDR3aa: CASSAAAGTGFYEQYF
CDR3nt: TGCGCCAGCAGCGCGGCCGCCGGGACTGGCTTTTACGAGCAGTACTTC

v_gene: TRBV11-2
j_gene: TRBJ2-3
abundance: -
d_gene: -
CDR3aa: CASSLTLRDTQYF
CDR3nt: TGTGCCAGCAGCTTAACCTTAAGAGATACGCAGTATTTT

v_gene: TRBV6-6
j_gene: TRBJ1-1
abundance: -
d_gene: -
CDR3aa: CASRPPNTEAFF
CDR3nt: TGTGCCAGCAGGCCCCCGAACACTGAAGCTTTCTTT

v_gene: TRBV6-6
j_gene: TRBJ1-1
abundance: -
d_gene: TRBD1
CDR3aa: CASRPQGASTEAFF
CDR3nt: TGTGCCAGCAGGCCACAGGGGGCGTCCACTGAAGCCTTCTTT

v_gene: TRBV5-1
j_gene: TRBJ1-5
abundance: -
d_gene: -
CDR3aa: CASSLGVGNQPQHF
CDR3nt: TGCGCCAGCAGCTTGGGGGTGGGCAATCAGCCCCAGCATTTT

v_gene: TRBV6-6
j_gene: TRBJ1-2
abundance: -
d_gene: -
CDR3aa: CASSSLDSTNYGYTF
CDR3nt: TGTGCCAGCAGTTCCCTCGACAGTACAAACTATGGCTACACCTTC

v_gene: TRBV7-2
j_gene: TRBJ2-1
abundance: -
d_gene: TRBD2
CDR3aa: CASRHRLAGTNEQFF
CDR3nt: TGTGCCAGCAGGCACAGACTAGCGGGCACCAATGAGCAGTTCTTC

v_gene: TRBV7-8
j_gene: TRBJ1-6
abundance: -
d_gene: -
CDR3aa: CASSSRGGANSPLHF
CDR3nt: TGTGCCAGCAGCTCCCGGGGAGGTGCGAATTCACCCCTCCACTTT

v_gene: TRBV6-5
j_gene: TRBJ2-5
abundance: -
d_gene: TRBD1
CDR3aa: CASSYLGTVKETQYF
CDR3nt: TGTGCCAGCAGTTACCTGGGGACAGTAAAAGAGACCCAGTACTTC

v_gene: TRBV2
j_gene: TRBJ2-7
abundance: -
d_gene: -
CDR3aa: CASSAVWDYEQYF
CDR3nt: TGTGCCAGCAGCGCCGTATGGGATTACGAGCAGTACTTC

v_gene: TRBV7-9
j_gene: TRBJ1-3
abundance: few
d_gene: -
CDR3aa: CASMRREEGNTIYF
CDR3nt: TGTGCCAGCATGCGGCGGGAGGAGGGAAACACCATATATTTT

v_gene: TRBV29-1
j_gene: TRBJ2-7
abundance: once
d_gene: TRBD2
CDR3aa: CSVKREGLYEQYF
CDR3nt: TGCAGCGTTAAGCGGGAGGGCCTATACGAGCAGTACTTC

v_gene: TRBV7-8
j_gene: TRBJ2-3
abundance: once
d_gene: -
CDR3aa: CASSLLYSSTDTQYF
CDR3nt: TGTGCCAGCAGCTTGTTATATTCTAGCACAGATACGCAGTATTTT

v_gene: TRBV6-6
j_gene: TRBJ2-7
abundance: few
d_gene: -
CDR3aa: CASSPGTASYEQYF
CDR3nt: TGTGCCAGCAGTCCCGGGACCGCCTCCTACGAGCAGTACTTC

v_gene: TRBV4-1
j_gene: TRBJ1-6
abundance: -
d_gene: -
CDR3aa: CASSRGGILGVNNSPLHF
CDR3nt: TGCGCCAGCAGCCGAGGGGGTATTCTCGGGGTTAATAATTCACCCCTCCACTTT

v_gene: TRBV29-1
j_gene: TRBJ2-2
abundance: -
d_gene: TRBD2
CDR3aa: CSVEGGGSAGTGELFF
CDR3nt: TGCAGCGTTGAAGGGGGCGGGAGTGCGGGTACCGGGGAGCTGTTTTTT

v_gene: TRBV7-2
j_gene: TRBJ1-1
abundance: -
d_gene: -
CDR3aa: CASSSRPYNEAFF
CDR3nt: TGTGCCAGCAGCTCCCGCCCCTATAATGAAGCTTTCTTT

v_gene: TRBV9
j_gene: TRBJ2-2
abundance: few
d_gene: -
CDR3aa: CASSEGANTGELFF
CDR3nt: TGTGCCAGCAGTGAGGGGGCGAACACCGGGGAGCTGTTTTTT

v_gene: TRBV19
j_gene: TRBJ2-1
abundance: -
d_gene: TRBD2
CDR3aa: CASTSFSSGGNEQFF
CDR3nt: TGTGCCAGTACTTCGTTCTCTAGCGGGGGCAATGAGCAGTTCTTC

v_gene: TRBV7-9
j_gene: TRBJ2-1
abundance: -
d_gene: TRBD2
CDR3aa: CASSSSGGSSYNEQFF
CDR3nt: TGTGCCAGCAGCTCTAGCGGAGGTAGCTCCTACAATGAGCAGTTCTTC

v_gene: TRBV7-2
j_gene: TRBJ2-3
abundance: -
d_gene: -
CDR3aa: CASSPNPDTQYF
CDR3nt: TGTGCCAGCAGCCCGAACCCAGATACGCAGTATTTT

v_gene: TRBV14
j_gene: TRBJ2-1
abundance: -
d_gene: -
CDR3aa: CASSPGLPVYNEQFF
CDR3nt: TGTGCCAGCAGCCCCGGACTCCCAGTCTACAATGAGCAGTTCTTC